One sample yielded the 25 T cell receptor beta chains listed below, sequenced in a study of T cells in Graves' hyperthyroidism and ophthalmopathy. The CDR3 regions of TCR beta were amplified from RNA transcripts. The primer set for the first-round RT-PCR of the TCR CDR3 was HTBI. One entry per CDR3 protein, called by TCRdb with MiXCR from the multiplex PCR reads. Of 700,000 to 950,000 distinct CDR3 sequences listed, over 35% are singletons. Material for sequencing was blood. These receptors all come from a woman aged 40 to 50 with Graves' hyperthyroidism.

This clonotype showed up just a few times. The J gene is TRBJ1-5, the V gene TRBV9; 7 bases are a match to TRBD1. The V gene end was trimmed by 4 bases and the J gene end by 1 base; junction bases not matched to a gene: 5. The CDR3 consists of 15 residues. The V gene's germline CDR1 is SGDLS and CDR2 YYNGEE. The CDR3 DNA follows: TGTGCCAGCAGCCCAAAGGGACAGAGCAATCAGCCCCAGCATTTT. Amino acids: CASSPKGQSNQPQHF.

This chain joins TRBV2 and TRBJ2-5, with D uncertain. Between the trimmed V and J ends, which lost 8 bases and 0 bases, there was a span of 13 bases. Germline CDR1 reads SNHLY; CDR2 reads FYNNEI. The CDR3 is 14 amino acids. CDR3 loop: CASLTSTNQETQYF. The DNA for the CDR3 is TGTGCCAGCCTTACCTCGACGAACCAAGAGACCCAGTACTTC.

Only a few counts were recorded for this clonotype. The chain has TRBV19 and TRBJ1-1, with D hard to call. The CDR3 spans 15 residues. From germline, CDR1 is LNHDA and CDR2 SQIVND (reference sequence). V lost 9 bases, J lost 2 bases, and 19 bases lay in between. The CDR3: CASSIKVPRNTEAFF. The CDR3 bases are TGTGCCAGCAGCATAAAGGTCCCACGTAACACTGAAGCTTTCTTT.

This clonotype was seen ten or more times. The rearrangement joins TRBV29-1 to TRBJ1-2; maybe TRBD1 (5 bases). Germline-derived CDR1 and CDR2 are SQVTM and ANQGSEA. V was trimmed by 7 bases and J by 5 bases, leaving 20 bases between them. The CDR3 consists of 14 residues. DNA of the CDR3: TGCAGCGCTGGACACCATGTTTCGGTTTATGGCTACACCTTC. Encoded protein: CSAGHHVSVYGYTF. The full variable domain, with the rest looked up from reference TRBV29-1 and TRBJ1-2, is SAVISQKPSRDICQRGTSLTIQCQVDSQVTMMFWYRQQPGQSLTLIATANQGSEATYESGFVIDKFPISRPNLTFSTLTVSNMSPEDSSIYLCSAGHHVSVYGYTFGSGTRLTVV.

Concerning this clonotype itself: At one boundary the junction diverges from the germline segment, which might be a read error. This chain joins TRBV29-1 and TRBJ2-2; the D gene is possibly TRBD1 (7 bases). Germline-derived CDR1 and CDR2 are SQVTM and ANQGSEA. The CDR3 is 14 residues long. Written as DNA, the CDR3 is TGCAGCGTTGAGACAGGGAGGAACACCGGGGGGCTGTTTTTT. Translating gives CSVETGRNTGGLFF.

CDR3 loop: CASNSGLRNTGELFF. CDR3 DNA: TGTGCCTCAAACTCGGGACTCAGGAACACCGGGGAGCTGTTTTTT. The J gene is TRBJ2-2, the V gene TRBV19; a possible D gene is TRBD2 (6 bases). This CDR3 is built from 15 residues. CDR1 is LNHDA, CDR2 SQIVND, per germline (reference sequence). Trimming stripped 11 bases from V and 1 base from J, with 17 bases between. Looking up the rest from reference TRBV19 and TRBJ2-2 gives the full variable domain: DGGITQSPKYLFRKEGQNVTLSCEQNLNHDAMYWYRQDPGQGLRLIYYSQIVNDFQKGDIAEGYSVSREKKESFPLTVTSAQKNPTAFYLCASNSGLRNTGELFFGEGSRLTVL.

This chain links TRBV20-1 with TRBJ1-2; D remains unclear. V was shortened by 0 bases and J by 5 bases, with 19 bases between the two germline ends. The CDR3 covers 16 residues. Germline CDR1 DFQATT, CDR2 SNEGSKA (reference sequence). In DNA form, the CDR3 reads TGCAGTGCTAGAGATAGTAGGGCGGCCGCTGGGTATGGCTACACCTTC. It codes for CSARDSRAAAGYGYTF.

The V and J genes are TRBV4-3 and TRBJ2-7; D remains ambiguous. The CDR3 totals 15 residues. Germline V gene data show CDR1 as LGHNA and CDR2 as YSLEER. The V end lost 0 bases, the J end lost 4 bases, and 13 bases lay between the germline ends. CDR3 in DNA: TGCGCCAGCAGCCAAGATTGGGGTTCGGTTTACGAGCAGTACTTC. This codes for CASSQDWGSVYEQYF.

The chain combines TRBV7-2 with TRBJ1-2; TRBD1 aligns across 7 bases. Germline CDR1 is SGHTA and CDR2 is FQGNSA. With 9 bases clipped from V and 4 bases from J, the junction kept 11 bases outside the gene matches. The CDR3 is 14 amino acids. The DNA of the CDR3 is TGTGCCAGTAGTATCTCGGGACAGATCTATGGCTACACCTTC. This translates into CASSISGQIYGYTF. Variable domain in full (rest from reference TRBV7-2 and TRBJ1-2): GAGVSQSPSNKVTEKGKDVELRCDPISGHTALYWYRQSLGQGLEFLIYFQGNSAPDKSGLPSDRFSAERTGGSVSTLTIQRTQQEDSAVYLCASSISGQIYGYTFGSGTRLTVV.

This clonotype was detected ten times or more. The rearrangement links TRBV12-3 or TRBV12-4 to TRBJ2-5; TRBD1 aligns across 8 bases. The CDR3 consists of 15 residues. The V segment lost 6 bases and the J segment 4 bases; nucleotides outside the gene matches: 10. CDR3 bases: TGTGCCAGCAGCCCCGGAGACAGGGGAGGAGAGACCCAGTACTTC. Translated, it gives CASSPGDRGGETQYF.

This clonotype appeared many times. The rearrangement links TRBV12-3 or TRBV12-4 to TRBJ1-4; D uncertain. This CDR3 region has 14 residues. The V end was cut by 11 bases, the J end by 7 bases, with 20 bases between. CDR3 in DNA: TGTGCCTCAGCGGGAGGACCAGCGCGTGAAAAACTGTTTTTT. Encoded protein: CASAGGPAREKLFF.

This clonotype was seen repeatedly, ten times or more. The chain recombines TRBV20-1 with TRBJ1-6; TRBD1 might be the D (6 bases). The CDR3 has 11 amino acids. Germline V lookup: CDR1 DFQATT, CDR2 SNEGSKA (reference sequence). In nucleotides, the CDR3 is TGCAGCGCGGACAGTAATTCACCCCTCCACTTT. Its translation is CSADSNSPLHF.

The rearrangement joins TRBV7-9 to TRBJ2-7; D remains ambiguous. Germline CDR1 SEHNR, CDR2 FQNEAQ (reference sequence). Trimming removed 5 bases from V and 2 bases from J, with 13 bases in between. This CDR3 contains 14 residues. The CDR3: CASSQDPGAYEQYF. In DNA, the CDR3 is TGTGCCAGCAGCCAAGACCCAGGAGCCTACGAGCAGTACTTC.

This clonotype showed up many times. The chain has TRBV5-1 and TRBJ2-2, with 11 bases that match TRBD1. V was clipped by 4 bases and J by 4 bases; unmatched bases: 6. Germline V gene sequence: CDR1 SGHRS, CDR2 YFSETQ. The CDR3 is 16 residues long. CDR3 region: CASSLGQGAGTGELFF. The CDR3 nucleotides are TGCGCCAGCAGCCTAGGACAGGGGGCCGGCACCGGGGAGCTGTTTTTT.

This clonotype was detected many times. The chain links TRBV7-9 to TRBJ1-4; 8 nucleotides align to TRBD1. Germline V gene sequence: CDR1 SEHNR, CDR2 FQNEAQ (reference sequence). CDR3 length equals 14 residues. V trimming: 0 bases; J trimming: 10 bases; junction bases outside the gene matches: 4. This CDR3 reads CASSLATGEGKLFF. CDR3 DNA: TGTGCCAGCAGCTTAGCGACAGGGGAGGGAAAACTGTTTTTT.

This clonotype was recorded a few times. The chain carries TRBV7-8 and TRBJ1-1; D perhaps matches TRBD1 (5 bases). V lost 6 bases to trimming and J lost 5 bases, with 16 bases between them. This CDR3 comprises 14 residues. The germline CDR1 and CDR2 sequences are SGHVS and FQNEAQ. The CDR3 DNA sequence: TGTGCCAGCAGTTTCATCCTTCAGGGAACTGAAGCTTTCTTT. This codes for CASSFILQGTEAFF.

This chain uses TRBV6-6 with TRBJ1-4, with D perhaps matching TRBD1 (6 bases). CDR3 length equals 16 residues. With 6 bases removed from V and 0 bases from J, the gap between germline ends came to 14 bases. Germline V gene lookup returns CDR1 MNHNY and CDR2 SVGAGI (reference sequence). DNA of the CDR3: TGTGCCAGCAGGCGACGGGGGGCTTCAACTAATGAAAAACTGTTTTTT. It specifies CASRRRGASTNEKLFF.

The CDR3 DNA is TGTGCCAGCAGCCTAGGGACAGGGAGGTCACCCCTCCACTTT. The encoded protein is CASSLGTGRSPLHF. J is TRBJ1-6 and V is TRBV7-9, with TRBD1 matching 9 bases. CDR3 length equals 14 residues. Trimming took 5 bases from V and 10 from J; bases not matched to a gene: 6. Germline values: CDR1 SEHNR, CDR2 FQNEAQ (reference sequence).

This clonotype appeared many times. This sequence joins TRBV13 and TRBJ1-2; 11 nucleotides line up with TRBD1. V shed 4 bases, J shed 7 bases, and the junction held 8 bases outside the gene matches. The CDR3 sequence is 15 residues long. Per the germline V gene, CDR1 is PRHDT and CDR2 is FYEKMQ (reference sequence). This chain's CDR3 is CASSWTGGAFRGYTF. CDR3 nucleotides: TGTGCCAGCAGCTGGACAGGGGGCGCTTTTCGTGGCTACACCTTC.

Only a few counts were recorded for this clonotype. The chain has TRBV7-8 and TRBJ2-2, with D perhaps given as TRBD1 or TRBD2 (5 bases each). The CDR3 loop spans 18 amino acids. Germline V gene sequence: CDR1 SGHVS, CDR2 FQNEAQ. Deletions cut 1 base from V and 2 bases from J, with 17 bases between. The CDR3 loop reads CASSLGGPSTANTGELFF. CDR3 coding DNA: TGTGCCAGCAGCTTAGGAGGGCCCTCGACAGCAAACACCGGGGAGCTGTTTTTT.

The rearrangement uses TRBV2 and TRBJ2-7; D is uncertain. The germline V gene has CDR1 SNHLY and CDR2 FYNNEI. Trimming removed 5 bases from V and 0 bases from J, with 17 bases in between. This CDR3 spans 16 amino acids. This chain's CDR3 is CASSLFRQAGSYEQYF. CDR3 nucleotide sequence: TGTGCCAGCAGTTTATTTCGTCAGGCAGGCTCCTACGAGCAGTACTTC. Supplemented by reference TRBV2 and TRBJ2-7, the full variable domain reads EPEVTQTPSHQVTQMGQEVILRCVPISNHLYFYWYRQILGQKVEFLVSFYNNEISEKSEIFDDQFSVERPDGSNFTLKIRSTKLEDSAMYFCASSLFRQAGSYEQYFGPGTRLTVT.

In its sample, this clonotype was seen many times. This chain links TRBV20-1 with TRBJ1-5, with D hard to call. Per germline, CDR1 DFQATT and CDR2 SNEGSKA (reference sequence). V lost 5 bases and J lost 7, with 15 bases in between. The length of the CDR3 is 13 residues. The CDR3: CSAPNKVGQPQHF. DNA for the CDR3: TGCAGTGCTCCAAACAAAGTGGGGCAGCCCCAGCATTTT.

In this sample, this clonotype turned up a few times. This chain uses TRBV28 with TRBJ1-1; 8 bases fit TRBD1. The CDR3 runs to 16 residues. The germline V gene encodes CDR1 MDHEN and CDR2 SYDVKM. The V gene end was trimmed by 3 bases and the J gene end by 6 bases; junction bases not matched to a gene: 12. The CDR3 region is CASSFQQDRVSAEAFF. The CDR3 DNA sequence: TGTGCCAGCAGTTTCCAACAGGACAGGGTGAGCGCTGAAGCTTTCTTT.

The sample holds a few counts of this clonotype. The CDR3 DNA follows: TGCAGCTCCGCAGAGGGGGGGACAGGGGTCGACTATGGCTACACCTTC. Translating it yields CSSAEGGTGVDYGYTF. This chain connects TRBV29-1 to TRBJ1-2; 10 bases match TRBD1. Germline lookup yields CDR1 SQVTM and CDR2 ANQGSEA. The J segment lost 3 bases and the V segment lost 8 bases, leaving 15 bases of the junction unmatched. The CDR3 is made up of 16 amino acids.

This chain connects TRBV19 to TRBJ1-3; D gene unclear. In germline, CDR1 is LNHDA, CDR2 SQIVND (reference sequence). The CDR3 consists of 13 residues. Trimming removed 8 bases from V and 4 bases from J, with 12 bases in between. Written as DNA, the CDR3 is TGTGCCAGTGTAGCTAGTGCAGGAAACACCATATATTTT. Its protein is CASVASAGNTIYF.